This T cell receptor beta chain was sequenced in a study of cytomegalovirus exposure and HLA in healthy donors. Only in-frame clones appear in the TCRdb table, and some are missing; sequencing was by immunoSEQ multiplex PCR. Of about 180,000 clones detected, 85% appear once; the ten largest clones hold about 15%. Whole-study results and caveats: Rarity characterized most TCR sequences, yet some public TCRs appeared in many donors. A subsequent analysis found that TCR clusters from the first cohort also tended to co-occur in the 120 or so validation repertoires, with 90% to 95% of cluster scores above 0. Investigators reported over 150 TCR beta chains as tied to cytomegalovirus. Published work reported that the classifier diagnosed cytomegalovirus status with high specificity and sensitivity.

Trimming shortened V by 6 bases and J by 2 bases, and 18 bases separated the two germline ends. The germline CDR1 and CDR2 sequences are LGHNA and YNFKEQ. The CDR3 has 16 amino acids. Turning to this clone: The antigen is unknown.

V gene TRBV4-2 combines with J gene TRBJ2-3; D possibly corresponds to TRBD2 (7 bases). The sample was PBMCs. The TCR was taken from a man between 18 and 29 years old in good health and CMV-seropositive. CDR3 DNA: TGTGCCAGCAGTAGGGAGGGGGGGCGCCCCACAGATACGCAGTATTTT. Residues: CASSREGGRPTDTQYF.